Shown below are 20 T cell receptor beta chains from a single sample sequenced in a study of blood T cells in healthy people across ages. Combining a sample-barcoded 5' primer with a J-beta primer mix, a second PCR ran for about 7 to 12 cycles. TCRdb reprocessed the 5' RACE reads via MiXCR and lists one record per CDR3 protein. The data contain about 680,000 distinct CDR3 sequences, 45% to 50% of them singletons. The sequenced sample was blood. All receptors come from a woman aged 55-69 years in good health.

The chain combines TRBV7-3 with TRBJ2-1; 9 nucleotides match TRBD2. The CDR3 length is 17 residues. V lost 1 base to trimming and J lost 6 bases; unmatched junction nucleotides: 10. The germline V gene encodes CDR1 SGHTA and CDR2 FQGTGA. The CDR3, as DNA: TGTGCCAGCAGCTTAAGAGTTGCTAGCGGGACCGGCAATGAGCAGTTCTTC. Its protein is CASSLRVASGTGNEQFF.

The CDR3 is CASSVATGGTEAFF. The CDR3 DNA follows: TGTGCCAGCAGCGTAGCCACCGGGGGCACTGAAGCTTTCTTT. The rearrangement joins TRBV9 to TRBJ1-1; D may be TRBD1 (5 bases). Trimming stripped 0 bases from V and 4 bases from J, with 10 bases between. The CDR3 has 14 amino acids. Germline assignment: CDR1 SGDLS and CDR2 YYNGEE.

The chain is built from TRBV4-3 and TRBJ2-1, with 12 bases fitting TRBD2. The CDR3 spans 19 residues. Germline V lookup: CDR1 LGHNA, CDR2 YSLEER. The V segment lost 4 bases and the J segment 3 bases; nucleotides outside the gene matches: 13. CDR3 amino acids: CASSRPGLAGGPFYNEQFF. The DNA of the CDR3 is TGCGCCAGCAGCCGCCCGGGCCTAGCGGGAGGGCCTTTCTACAATGAGCAGTTCTTC.

This clonotype was counted once. The CDR3 sequence: CAWSVVGTGLKYF. CDR3 coding DNA: TGTGCCTGGAGTGTGGTAGGGACGGGCCTTAAGTACTTC. The chain carries TRBV30 and TRBJ2-5; D may match TRBD1 or TRBD2 (5 bases each). Per the germline V gene, CDR1 is GTSNPN and CDR2 is SVGIG (reference sequence). The CDR3 is 13 residues long. The V end was cut by 0 bases, the J end by 12 bases, with 17 bases between. Full variable domain (rest looked up from reference TRBV30 and TRBJ2-5): SQTIHQWPATLVQPVGSPLSLECTVEGTSNPNLYWYRQAAGRGLQLLFYSVGIGQISSEVPQNLSASRPQDRQFILSSKKLLLSDSGFYLCAWSVVGTGLKYFGPGTRLLVL.

This clonotype was counted a few times. The chain recombines TRBV5-1 with TRBJ2-7, with 7 bases lining up with TRBD1. The CDR3 loop spans 13 amino acids. Trimming at V came to 4 bases and at J to 2 bases, leaving 3 bases not matched to a gene. Looked up from germline, CDR1 is SGHRS and CDR2 is YFSETQ. The CDR3 nucleotides are TGCGCCAGCAGCGGGGGACAGACCTACGAGCAGTACTTC. This translates into CASSGGQTYEQYF.

The V gene is TRBV4-1, the J gene TRBJ1-5; D is undetermined. The V end lost 3 bases, the J end lost 7 bases, and 13 bases lay between the germline ends. The CDR3 contains 14 residues. Germline assignment: CDR1 MGHRA and CDR2 YSYEKL. The CDR3 loop reads CASSHLSRKQPQHF. The CDR3 DNA reads TGCGCCAGCAGCCACTTGAGTCGGAAACAGCCCCAGCATTTT.

This clonotype was detected ten times or more. Sequence at one end of the junction differs from germline and may be a read error. This rearrangement joins TRBV5-1 to TRBJ2-7, with TRBD2 identical over 9 bases. This CDR3 spans 14 amino acids. CDR1 is SGHRS and CDR2 is YFSETQ in the germline V gene. Here the CDR3 reads CASSFSGSPYEQYF. The DNA of the CDR3 is TGTGCCAGCAGCTTTAGCGGGAGCCCCTACGAGCAGTACTTC.

V and J are TRBV27 and TRBJ2-1; TRBD2 is a possible D gene (5 bases). The germline V gene has CDR1 MNHEY and CDR2 SMNVEV (reference sequence). Trimming removed 5 bases from V and 0 bases from J, with 14 bases in between. The CDR3 loop spans 16 amino acids. The CDR3: CASSRRLGGSYNEQFF. CDR3 nucleotide sequence: TGTGCCAGCAGTAGGAGGCTAGGCGGCTCCTACAATGAGCAGTTCTTC.

The chain recombines TRBV20-1 with TRBJ2-5; possible D gene TRBD1, 6 bases. This CDR3 is 13 amino acids long. V was pared by 1 base and J by 11 bases, with 17 bases between. Germline-derived CDR1 and CDR2 are DFQATT and SNEGSKA (reference sequence). The CDR3 nucleotides read TGCAGTGCTAGAGGACAGGCATCCTACGGGCAGTACTTC. Protein sequence: CSARGQASYGQYF.

This chain joins TRBV6-2 or TRBV6-3 and TRBJ2-7; 7 bases map to TRBD2. V gave up 6 bases and J gave up 4 bases; unmatched junction bases: 12. This CDR3 region has 15 residues. Per the germline V gene, CDR1 is MNHEY and CDR2 is SVGEGT. The CDR3 loop reads CASSPRPGLLYEQYF. The CDR3 DNA sequence: TGTGCCAGCAGCCCCCGTCCGGGACTACTGTACGAGCAGTACTTC.

This clonotype was detected a few times. The V call is TRBV5-5, the J call TRBJ2-7; 8 bases are a match to TRBD1. V lost 0 bases and J lost 2; bases outside the gene matches: 7. The germline gives CDR1 SGHKS, CDR2 YYEKEE (reference sequence). The CDR3 sequence is 16 residues long. The CDR3 DNA reads as TGTGCCAGCAGCTTGGCGGGTCAGGGGGCACCCTACGAGCAGTACTTC. It encodes CASSLAGQGAPYEQYF.

This chain connects TRBV28 to TRBJ2-7; tentatively, D is TRBD1 (6 bases). The CDR3 runs 14 residues. Trimming took 5 bases from V and 0 from J, leaving 11 bases between them. In germline, CDR1 is MDHEN, CDR2 SYDVKM. The CDR3 loop is CASSPPGHSYEQYF. CDR3 bases: TGTGCCAGCAGTCCCCCGGGACACTCCTACGAGCAGTACTTC.

The genes are TRBV7-2 and TRBJ2-7; 7 nucleotides line up with TRBD2. Looked up from germline, CDR1 is SGHTA and CDR2 is FQGNSA. The V gene end was trimmed by 1 base and the J gene end by 0 bases; junction bases not matched to a gene: 6. This CDR3 is 16 amino acids long. In nucleotides, the CDR3 is TGTGCCAGCAGCTTAGGGGCAGCGGGGAGCTCCTACGAGCAGTACTTC. It codes for CASSLGAAGSSYEQYF.

This clonotype was seen only a few times. The rearrangement joins TRBV28 to TRBJ2-5; TRBD2 might be the D (6 bases). CDR1 and CDR2 (germline): MDHEN, SYDVKM. V was cut by 6 bases and J by 6 bases, with 14 bases left in between. The CDR3 length is 13 residues. The CDR3 nucleotides read TGTGCCAGCAGGCCGGAGGGGCGGAAGACCCAGTACTTC. Translated, it gives CASRPEGRKTQYF.

This chain connects TRBV29-1 to TRBJ1-2; TRBD1 matches at 9 bases. This CDR3 spans 11 amino acids. Trimming removed 7 bases from V and 7 bases from J; junction bases left unmatched: 4. Germline-derived CDR1 and CDR2 are SQVTM and ANQGSEA. CDR3: CSGTGAFGYTF. The CDR3 DNA sequence: TGCAGCGGGACAGGGGCTTTTGGCTACACCTTC. Full variable domain (rest looked up from reference TRBV29-1 and TRBJ1-2): SAVISQKPSRDICQRGTSLTIQCQVDSQVTMMFWYRQQPGQSLTLIATANQGSEATYESGFVIDKFPISRPNLTFSTLTVSNMSPEDSSIYLCSGTGAFGYTFGSGTRLTVV.

Turning to this clonotype: At one end, the junction sequence differs from germline, possibly due to a read error. The V and J genes are TRBV6-5 and TRBJ2-1, with D unresolved. Germline CDR1 is MNHEY and CDR2 is SVGAGI. The length of the CDR3 is 12 residues. The CDR3 reads CACSSNYNEQFF. DNA of the CDR3: TGTGCCTGCAGTTCGAACTACAATGAGCAGTTCTTC.

CDR3 protein: CASSPQGIGELFF. The CDR3 DNA follows: TGTGCCAGTTCCCCCCAGGGTATCGGGGAGCTGTTTTTT. The J gene is TRBJ2-2, the V gene TRBV2; tentatively, D is TRBD1 (5 bases). The CDR3 loop spans 13 amino acids. V gave up 9 bases and J gave up 7 bases, with 15 bases separating them. The germline V gene has CDR1 SNHLY and CDR2 FYNNEI.

Comments on this clonotype: One end of the junction is discordant with germline, which a read error may explain. The CDR3 sequence is CASSQGWGPNNKQFF. The CDR3, as DNA: TGTGCCAGCAGCCAAGGTTGGGGACCGAACAATAAGCAGTTCTTC. The chain joins TRBV7-7 to TRBJ2-1; possibly TRBD1 or TRBD2 for D (5 bases each). The CDR3 spans 15 residues. CDR1 and CDR2 from the germline V gene are SSHAT and FNYEAQ (reference sequence).

The V and J genes are TRBV5-6 and TRBJ2-5; 9 nucleotides align to TRBD2. Trimming removed 0 bases from V and 2 bases from J; junction bases left unmatched: 8. The CDR3 loop spans 17 amino acids. Germline V gene sequence: CDR1 SGHDT, CDR2 YYEEEE. DNA of the CDR3: TGTGCCAGCAGCTTGGCCGGGCGGCTAGCGGGGCAAGAGACCCAGTACTTC. Its translation is CASSLAGRLAGQETQYF.

This clonotype was seen more than once but under ten times. Here the CDR3 reads CSASPTSGSTDTQYF. The CDR3 DNA is TGCAGTGCTAGCCCAACTAGCGGGAGCACAGATACGCAGTATTTT. This rearrangement joins TRBV20-1 to TRBJ2-3; 9 bases agree with TRBD2. J lost 0 bases, V lost 3 bases, and 4 bases had no gene match. The length of the CDR3 is 15 residues. Per germline, CDR1 DFQATT and CDR2 SNEGSKA (reference sequence).